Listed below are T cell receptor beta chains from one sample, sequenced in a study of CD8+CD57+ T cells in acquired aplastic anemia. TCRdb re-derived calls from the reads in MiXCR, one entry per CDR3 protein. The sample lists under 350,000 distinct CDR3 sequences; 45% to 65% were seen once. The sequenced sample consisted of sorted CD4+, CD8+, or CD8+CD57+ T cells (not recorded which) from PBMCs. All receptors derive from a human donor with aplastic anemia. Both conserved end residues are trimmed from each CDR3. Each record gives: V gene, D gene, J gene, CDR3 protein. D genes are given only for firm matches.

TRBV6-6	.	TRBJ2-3	ASSYFPASTDTQY
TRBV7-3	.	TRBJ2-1	ASSVSRTYNEQF
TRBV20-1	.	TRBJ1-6	SAREPRGSSPLH
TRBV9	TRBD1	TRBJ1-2	ASSAPIGQDHGYT
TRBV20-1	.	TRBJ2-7	SASGTYYEQY
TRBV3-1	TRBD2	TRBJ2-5	ASGLAGQETQY
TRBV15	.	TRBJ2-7	ATSSVALGDEQY
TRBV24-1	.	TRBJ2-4	ATSDWERNIQY
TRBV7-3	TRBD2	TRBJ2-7	ASSAGLAGGGEQY
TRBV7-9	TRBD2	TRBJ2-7	ASSSSGTSGSRTYEQY
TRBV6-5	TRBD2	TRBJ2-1	ASSYTLTSAGGPRNEQF
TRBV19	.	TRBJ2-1	ASSTGGDSGVNEQF
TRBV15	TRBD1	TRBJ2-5	ATSGYRDSLQETQY
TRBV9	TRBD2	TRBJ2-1	ASSVARLAGGGEQF
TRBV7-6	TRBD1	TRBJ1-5	ASSKGQGVYSNQPQH
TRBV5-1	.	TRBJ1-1	ANSLPGNFAEAF
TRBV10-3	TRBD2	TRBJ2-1	AIGRTSGSSYNEQF
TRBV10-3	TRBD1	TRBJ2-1	AISPGQSNEQF
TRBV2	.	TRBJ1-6	ASSVHSLPLH
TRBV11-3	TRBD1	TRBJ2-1	ASSPGTGPYNEQF
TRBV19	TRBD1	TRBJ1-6	ASSIGQGVGSPLH
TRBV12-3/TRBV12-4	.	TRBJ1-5	ASSRGSGKQPQH
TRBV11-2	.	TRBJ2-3	ASSFRGLNEQY
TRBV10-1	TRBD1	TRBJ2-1	ASSPGTGGLDEQF
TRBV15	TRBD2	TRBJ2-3	ATSREGTSGGDTQY
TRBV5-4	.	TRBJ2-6	ASSLTGANVLT
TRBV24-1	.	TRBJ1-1	ATSDSRGGGTEAF
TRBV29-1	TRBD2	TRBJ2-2	SVSPAGGHGELF
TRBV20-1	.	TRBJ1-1	SARDGDAEAF
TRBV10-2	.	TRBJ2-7	ASSETYEQY
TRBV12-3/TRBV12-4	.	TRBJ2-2	ASSRHGGRTGELF
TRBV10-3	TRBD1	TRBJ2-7	ASALGTGEFEQY
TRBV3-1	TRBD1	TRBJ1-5	ASSRTGGNQPQH
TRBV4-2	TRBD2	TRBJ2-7	ASSQQRGGLYEQY
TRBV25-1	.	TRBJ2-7	ASSASKTVSSYEQY
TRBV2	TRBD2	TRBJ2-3	ASTRLAGGADTQY
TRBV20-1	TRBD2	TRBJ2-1	SASGLAGHIEQF
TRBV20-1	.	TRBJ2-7	SARTRSGTAGEQY
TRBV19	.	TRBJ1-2	ASNMGNRGYT
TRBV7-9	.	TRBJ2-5	ASSLGAGLDQETQY
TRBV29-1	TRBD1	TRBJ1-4	SVPGTGVEKLF
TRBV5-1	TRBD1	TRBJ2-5	ASSLEQGGTQY
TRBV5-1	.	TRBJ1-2	ASSQGQAYGYT
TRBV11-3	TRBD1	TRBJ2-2	ASSPTPGTGGKRTGELF
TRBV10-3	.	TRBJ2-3	AISTRERDAQY
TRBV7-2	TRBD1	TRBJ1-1	ASMRQGAPEAF
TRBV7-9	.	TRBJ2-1	ASSPSPTSSYNEQF
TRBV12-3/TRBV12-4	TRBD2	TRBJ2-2	ASSRTSGSNTGELF
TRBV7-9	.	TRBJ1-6	ASSLGSHSPLH
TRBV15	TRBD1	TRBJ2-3	ATSRADRGRADTQY
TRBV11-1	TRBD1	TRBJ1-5	ASSQGGAGGSNQPQH
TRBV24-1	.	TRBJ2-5	ATSAWTEQETQY
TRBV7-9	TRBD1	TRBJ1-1	ASSLNDRGHNTEAF
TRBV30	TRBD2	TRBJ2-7	AWSETSGSGSYEQY
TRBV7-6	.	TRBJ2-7	ASSLELKPYYEQY
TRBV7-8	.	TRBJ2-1	ASSLVPSSYNEQF
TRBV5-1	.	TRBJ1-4	ASSLIPADEKLF